This passage covers 17 T cell receptor beta chains from one sample sequenced in a study of T cell responses to AZD1222 COVID-19 vaccine (dated by TCRdb to 2020 to 2023). In the paper's terms, the time point label means: about 28 days (+/-7) after the second vaccine dose. The receptor library was made with the immunoSEQ multiplex PCR assay. TCRdb stores this immuneACCESS table with in-frame sequences only. Part of the clones is absent; in the studies checked, under half of the shortfall reflects unresolved V genes, and no reason is known for the rest. The sample table shows some 130,000 clones, and roughly 88% are seen once. Around 1% of the sample lies in the top ten. The sequenced sample was peripheral blood, obtained 28 days after the second AZD1222 dose. All receptors derive from an adult who received the AZD1222 COVID-19 vaccine.

This chain links TRBV6-2 or TRBV6-3 with TRBJ2-1, with TRBD2 matching 14 bases. Germline CDR1 reads MNHEY; CDR2 reads SVGEGT. The V gene end was trimmed by 5 bases and the J gene end by 9 bases; junction bases not matched to a gene: 18. CDR3 length: 19 amino acids. The CDR3 reads CASSPLLTSGRAPWAEQFF. The CDR3 region has the DNA TGTGCCAGCAGTCCCCTCCTGACTAGCGGGAGGGCCCCTTGGGCTGAGCAGTTCTTC.

CDR3 DNA: TGTGCCAGTAGGGGCAACGGTTTGAACACTGAAGCTTTCTTT. Its protein product is CASRGNGLNTEAFF. The V call is TRBV19, the J call TRBJ1-1; D is uncertain. Germline assignment: CDR1 LNHDA and CDR2 SQIVND (reference sequence). CDR3 length: 14 residues. With 6 bases removed from V and 0 bases from J, the gap between germline ends came to 11 bases.

This chain uses TRBV29-1 with TRBJ2-3; a possible D gene is TRBD1 (6 bases). The CDR3 is 15 amino acids. In germline, CDR1 is SQVTM, CDR2 ANQGSEA. V lost 2 bases to trimming and J lost 0 bases, with 12 bases between them. The CDR3 region has the DNA TGCAGCGTTGAAAGGATGCAGGGGAGCACAGATACGCAGTATTTT. Protein sequence: CSVERMQGSTDTQYF.

The chain couples TRBV5-1 to TRBJ1-2; possibly TRBD1 for D (6 bases). V lost 4 bases and J 3 bases, leaving 16 bases between the germline ends. CDR1 and CDR2 from the germline V gene are SGHRS and YFSETQ. The CDR3 is made up of 15 amino acids. The chain's CDR3 is CASSPGAGGDYGYTF. The CDR3 DNA sequence: TGCGCCAGCAGCCCCGGGGCGGGGGGCGACTATGGCTACACCTTC.

The chain carries TRBV7-3 and TRBJ2-3; no firm D call. The CDR3 is 13 amino acids. Trimming shortened V by 0 bases and J by 2 bases, and 3 bases separated the two germline ends. The germline V gene has CDR1 SGHTA and CDR2 FQGTGA. CDR3 DNA sequence: TGTGCCAGCAGCTTAACCTACACAGATACGCAGTATTTT. Amino acids: CASSLTYTDTQYF.

The chain combines TRBV15 with TRBJ2-1; 10 nucleotides agree with TRBD1. Germline V CDR1 and CDR2: LNHNV, YYDKDF (reference sequence). The trim removed 5 bases at V and 7 bases at J, leaving 5 bases unmatched. This CDR3 has 14 amino acids. Here the CDR3 DNA reads TGTGCCACCAGCCCCGAGGACAGGGGGAATGAGCAGTTCTTC. It translates to CATSPEDRGNEQFF.

The chain combines TRBV10-3 with TRBJ2-3; D may correspond to TRBD1 or TRBD2 (5 bases each). V was clipped by 6 bases and J by 7 bases, with 14 bases between them. The CDR3 runs to 13 residues. The germline V gene encodes CDR1 ENHRY and CDR2 SYGVKD. The CDR3, as DNA: TGTGCCATCAGCCGGGACCAATCGAATACGCAGTATTTT. As protein: CAISRDQSNTQYF.

The V and J genes are TRBV30 and TRBJ1-6, with D unclear. Trimming took 0 bases from V and 10 from J, leaving 13 bases between them. The CDR3 is 14 amino acids. Germline V gene lookup returns CDR1 GTSNPN and CDR2 SVGIG (reference sequence). The CDR3 DNA is TGTGCCTGGAGTGTAGACTCTCTGGGGTCACCCCTCCACTTT. Its translation: CAWSVDSLGSPLHF.

The V and J genes are TRBV6-5 and TRBJ1-2, with 7 bases fitting TRBD1. The CDR3 sequence is 12 residues long. The germline gives CDR1 MNHEY, CDR2 SVGAGI. The J segment lost 5 bases and the V segment lost 4 bases, leaving 1 base of the junction unmatched. This CDR3 is CASSWGQYGYTF. As DNA, the CDR3 is TGTGCCAGCAGTTGGGGACAGTATGGCTACACCTTC.

The chain is built from TRBV6-2 or TRBV6-3 and TRBJ2-1, with 7 bases lining up with TRBD2. Germline loops: CDR1 MNHEY, CDR2 SVGEGT. V was pared by 5 bases and J by 5 bases, with 6 bases of the junction left unmatched. This CDR3 is 14 amino acids long. The CDR3 coding sequence is TGTGCCAGCAGTATATCCGGGACTAACAATGAGCAGTTCTTC. It encodes CASSISGTNNEQFF.

The genes are TRBV6-5 and TRBJ2-2; maybe TRBD2 (6 bases). Trimming cost V 10 bases and J 6 bases, with 9 bases left between them. There are 11 residues in the CDR3. Germline loops: CDR1 MNHEY, CDR2 SVGAGI. CDR3 protein: CATQRAGELFF. In nucleotides, the CDR3 is TGTGCCACTCAGCGGGCCGGGGAGCTGTTTTTT.

On this clone: A junction boundary mismatches the germline segment, possibly from a read error. V usage is TRBV2 and J usage is TRBJ2-7; TRBD1 aligns across 8 bases. Germline V gene data show CDR1 as SNHLY and CDR2 as FYNNEI. This CDR3 region has 14 residues. In DNA form, the CDR3 reads TGTGCCAGCGTAGAATTGGGGACAGGCCTCAAGCCCAATTTC. This gives the protein CASVELGTGLKPNF.

The gene calls are TRBV6-5 and TRBJ2-1, with 8 bases matching TRBD1. Germline V gene lookup returns CDR1 MNHEY and CDR2 SVGAGI. The CDR3 loop spans 14 amino acids. The V segment lost 7 bases and the J segment 9 bases; nucleotides outside the gene matches: 11. The DNA of the CDR3 is TGTGCCAGCAAACCGGGACAGGTGGTTTTTGAGCAGTTCTTC. This codes for CASKPGQVVFEQFF.

The J gene is TRBJ1-1, the V gene TRBV5-4; D gene unclear. V lost 2 bases and J lost 4, with 12 bases in between. CDR1 and CDR2 (germline): SGHNT, YYREEE (reference sequence). The CDR3 covers 14 residues. CDR3 in amino acids: CASSFEGKVTEAFF. The CDR3 DNA reads TGTGCCAGCAGCTTCGAGGGTAAGGTCACTGAAGCTTTCTTT.

This sequence joins TRBV5-1 and TRBJ2-7, with D perhaps matching TRBD2 (6 bases). Trimming removed 6 bases at V and 3 bases at J, with 16 bases between. Looked up from germline, CDR1 is SGHRS and CDR2 is YFSETQ. CDR3 length equals 14 residues. Here the CDR3 reads CASTPVEGHYEQYF. The CDR3 coding sequence is TGCGCCAGCACCCCGGTGGAGGGTCACTACGAGCAGTACTTC.

As for this clone: This sample also contains other DNA sequences that code for the same CDR3. The chain has TRBV5-1 and TRBJ2-3; tentatively, D is TRBD1 (5 bases). V shed 0 bases and J shed 3 bases, with 5 bases lying between them. The CDR3 loop spans 13 amino acids. Germline V gene lookup returns CDR1 SGHRS and CDR2 YFSETQ. The CDR3 loop reads CASSLEGTDTQYF. As DNA, the CDR3 is TGCGCCAGCAGCTTGGAGGGGACAGATACGCAGTATTTT.

CDR3 amino acids: CASRDRGRTEAFF. DNA for the CDR3: TGTGCCAGCAGGGACAGGGGACGAACTGAAGCTTTCTTT. The chain combines TRBV12-3 or TRBV12-4 with TRBJ1-1, with TRBD1 matching over 9 bases. V shed 6 bases and J 5 bases; nucleotides not matched to a gene: 4. CDR3 length: 13 residues.